These T cell receptor beta chains were read from a single sample in a study of CD8 T cells in Susac syndrome. TCRdb ran MiXCR on the immunoSEQ multiplex PCR reads and lists one entry per CDR3 protein. The top ten clones hold around 0.08% of a sample with roughly 200,000 distinct CDR3 sequences, approximately 95% of them seen once. The specimen sequenced was CD4+ T cells from PBMCs. The receptors shown here come from a human donor with multiple sclerosis. CDR3s include the opening cysteine and the closing phenylalanine or tryptophan. D genes are given only for firm matches. Part of the rows lack a size; the others show once, few, many or a class for expanded clones.

V,D,J,size,CDR3,DNA
TRBV7-9,-,TRBJ1-2,-,CASSLSTAFYGYTF,TGTGCCAGCAGCTTGTCGACGGCCTTTTATGGCTACACCTTC
TRBV20-1,-,TRBJ1-1,-,CSASTGTEAFF,TGCAGTGCTAGCACAGGTACTGAAGCTTTCTTT
TRBV12-3/TRBV12-4,-,TRBJ1-5,few,CASSLGRRDQPQHF,TGTGCCAGCAGTCTAGGGAGAAGGGATCAGCCCCAGCATTTT
TRBV4-2,TRBD1,TRBJ2-2,-,CASSHFRDRDTGELFF,TGTGCCAGCAGCCATTTCCGGGACAGGGACACCGGGGAGCTGTTTTTT
TRBV3-1,TRBD2,TRBJ2-5,-,CASSPLTSGPQETQYF,TGTGCCAGCAGCCCGCTGACTAGCGGCCCTCAAGAGACCCAGTACTTC
TRBV9,-,TRBJ1-1,-,CASSGNRVDTEAFF,TGTGCCAGCAGCGGTAACAGGGTGGACACTGAAGCTTTCTTT
TRBV11-1,-,TRBJ2-1,-,CASSKGTYNEQFF,TGTGCCAGCAGCAAAGGGACTTACAATGAGCAGTTCTTC
TRBV20-1,-,TRBJ1-1,-,CSAGMEIRAEAFF,TGCAGTGCTGGGATGGAAATTAGGGCTGAAGCTTTCTTT
TRBV7-2,-,TRBJ2-3,-,CASNDQALGSTDTQYF,TGTGCCAGCAACGACCAAGCGCTAGGGAGCACAGATACGCAGTATTTT
TRBV27,-,TRBJ1-1,-,CASSRALDSWTPTEAFF,TGTGCCAGCAGCCGAGCTCTGGACAGTTGGACCCCCACTGAAGCTTTCTTT
TRBV29-1,-,TRBJ2-3,-,CSVGSLANTQYF,TGCAGCGTTGGGTCTCTGGCCAATACGCAGTATTTT
TRBV20-1,TRBD2,TRBJ2-3,-,CSARASSGGRTDTQYF,TGCAGTGCTAGAGCGTCTAGCGGGGGGCGCACAGATACGCAGTATTTT
TRBV9,-,TRBJ1-5,-,CASSVHLDQPQHF,TGTGCCAGCAGCGTCCACCTGGATCAGCCCCAGCATTTT
TRBV7-2,-,TRBJ2-1,-,CASARGTYTNNEQFF,TGTGCCAGCGCTCGGGGGACCTATACAAACAATGAGCAGTTCTTC
TRBV18,-,TRBJ1-1,-,CASSQRVDTEAFF,TGTGCCAGCTCCCAAAGGGTGGACACTGAAGCTTTCTTT
TRBV30,-,TRBJ2-3,once,CAWNPHLTDTQYF,TGTGCCTGGAATCCCCACCTCACAGATACGCAGTATTTT
TRBV9,TRBD1,TRBJ1-6,-,CASSGGDRGNSPLHF,TGTGCCAGCAGCGGAGGGGACAGGGGTAATTCACCCCTCCACTTT
TRBV30,-,TRBJ1-3,-,CAWSEVVGNTIYF,TGTGCCTGGAGTGAAGTGGTGGGAAACACCATATATTTT
TRBV12-3/TRBV12-4,-,TRBJ2-4,-,CASSLSSRLQYF,TGTGCCAGCAGTCTTTCGTCCCGGCTACAGTACTTC
TRBV20-1,-,TRBJ1-1,few,CSARDSLNTEAFF,TGCAGTGCTAGGGACAGTCTGAACACTGAAGCTTTCTTT
TRBV13,-,TRBJ2-3,-,CASSSWTPTDTQYF,TGTGCCAGCAGCTCCTGGACGCCCACAGATACGCAGTATTTT
TRBV7-3,TRBD2,TRBJ2-7,-,CASSSSGGKSDEQYF,TGTGCCAGCAGCTCTAGCGGGGGGAAGTCCGACGAGCAGTACTTC
TRBV2,-,TRBJ2-1,-,CASSGRTAAYNEQFF,TGTGCCAGCAGTGGAAGGACTGCGGCCTACAATGAGCAGTTCTTC
TRBV3-1,-,TRBJ2-1,-,CASSRGASSYNEQFF,TGTGCCAGCAGCAGGGGAGCGAGCTCCTACAATGAGCAGTTCTTC
TRBV20-1,TRBD1,TRBJ2-3,-,CSAGIRDRGTDTQYF,TGCAGTGCTGGAATTCGGGACAGGGGCACAGATACGCAGTATTTT
TRBV12-3/TRBV12-4,-,TRBJ2-2,-,CASEVTGELFF,TGTGCCAGTGAAGTCACCGGGGAGCTGTTTTTT
TRBV6-2/TRBV6-3,-,TRBJ2-4,once,CASSSYIIQYF,TGTGCCAGCAGTTCGTACATCATTCAGTACTTC
TRBV30,-,TRBJ2-2,-,CAWSRGGNTGELFF,TGTGCCTGGAGCCGGGGCGGGAACACCGGGGAGCTGTTTTTT
TRBV12-3/TRBV12-4,TRBD1,TRBJ2-1,-,CASSLGDRGHNEQFF,TGTGCCAGCAGTTTAGGGGACAGGGGACACAATGAGCAGTTCTTC
TRBV9,TRBD1,TRBJ2-2,-,CASREGDRGRTGELFF,TGTGCCAGCAGAGAGGGGGACAGGGGGCGAACCGGGGAGCTGTTTTTT